This TCR beta chain was recovered during a study of T cells in Graves' hyperthyroidism and ophthalmopathy. Regions amplified from RNA transcripts were the TCR beta CDR3 regions. First-round RT-PCR of the TCR CDR3 relied on the HTBI primer set. Via MiXCR, TCRdb re-called the multiplex PCR reads, giving one row per CDR3 protein. Of fewer than 750,000 distinct CDR3 sequences listed, roughly 15% are singletons. The CDR3 sequence is 16 residues long. J gave up 4 bases and V 7 bases, and 14 bases lay outside the gene matches. CDR1 SNHLY and CDR2 FYNNEI come from the germline V gene. Using more than 7.5 ml of fresh peripheral blood, PBMCs were prepared. This clonotype was found many times. Antigen unknown. Notes on the study in general: Blood also showed most of the thyroid clonotypes that were expanded above 0.001. Prediction of ophthalmopathy progression came a median approximately 6 months pre-onset. The authors' 13 V-J model separated ophthalmopathy from stable hyperthyroidism.

Sequences were obtained from blood. V and J are TRBV2 and TRBJ2-5, with 8 bases identical to TRBD2. This receptor was identified in a woman between 40 and 50 years old with Graves' ophthalmopathy. The CDR3 nucleotides are TGTGCCAGCAACAGAGGGCTAGCGGGTCGGGGAGAGACCCAGTACTTC. Its protein is CASNRGLAGRGETQYF.